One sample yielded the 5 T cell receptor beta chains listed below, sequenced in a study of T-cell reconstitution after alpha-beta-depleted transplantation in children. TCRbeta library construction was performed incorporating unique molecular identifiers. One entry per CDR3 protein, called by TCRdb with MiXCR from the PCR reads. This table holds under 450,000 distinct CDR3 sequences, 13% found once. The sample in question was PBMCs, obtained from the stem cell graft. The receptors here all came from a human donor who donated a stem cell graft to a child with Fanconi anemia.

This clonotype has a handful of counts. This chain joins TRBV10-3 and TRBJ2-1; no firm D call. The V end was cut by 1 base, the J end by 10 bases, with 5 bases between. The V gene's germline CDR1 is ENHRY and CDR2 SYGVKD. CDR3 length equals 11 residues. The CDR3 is CAISELEEQFF. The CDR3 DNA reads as TGTGCCATCAGTGAGTTGGAGGAGCAGTTCTTC.

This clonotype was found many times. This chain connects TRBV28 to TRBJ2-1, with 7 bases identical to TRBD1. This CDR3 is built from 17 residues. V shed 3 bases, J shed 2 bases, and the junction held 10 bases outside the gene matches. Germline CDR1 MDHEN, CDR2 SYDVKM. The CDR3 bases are TGTGCCAGCAGTTTGGGGTCTGACAGGGAAGCCTACAATGAGCAGTTCTTC. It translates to CASSLGSDREAYNEQFF.

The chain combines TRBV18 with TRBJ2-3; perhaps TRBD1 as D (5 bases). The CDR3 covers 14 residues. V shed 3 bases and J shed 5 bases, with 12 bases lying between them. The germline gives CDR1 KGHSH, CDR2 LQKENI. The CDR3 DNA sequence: TGTGCCAGCTCACCCTACAGGTCGGAAGATACGCAGTATTTT. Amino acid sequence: CASSPYRSEDTQYF.

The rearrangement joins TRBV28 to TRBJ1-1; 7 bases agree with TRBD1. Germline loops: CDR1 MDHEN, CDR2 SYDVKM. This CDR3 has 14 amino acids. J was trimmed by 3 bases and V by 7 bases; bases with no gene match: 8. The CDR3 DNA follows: TGTGCCAGCATTGGGCAGGGGGGTGACACTGAAGCTTTCTTT. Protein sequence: CASIGQGGDTEAFF.

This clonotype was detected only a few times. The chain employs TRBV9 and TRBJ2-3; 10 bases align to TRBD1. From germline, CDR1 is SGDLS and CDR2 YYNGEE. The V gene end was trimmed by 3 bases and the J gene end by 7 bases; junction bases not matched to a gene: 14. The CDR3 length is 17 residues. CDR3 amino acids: CASSGGTGQGFRNTQYF. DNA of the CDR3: TGTGCCAGCAGCGGGGGCACGGGACAGGGGTTTCGGAATACGCAGTATTTT.